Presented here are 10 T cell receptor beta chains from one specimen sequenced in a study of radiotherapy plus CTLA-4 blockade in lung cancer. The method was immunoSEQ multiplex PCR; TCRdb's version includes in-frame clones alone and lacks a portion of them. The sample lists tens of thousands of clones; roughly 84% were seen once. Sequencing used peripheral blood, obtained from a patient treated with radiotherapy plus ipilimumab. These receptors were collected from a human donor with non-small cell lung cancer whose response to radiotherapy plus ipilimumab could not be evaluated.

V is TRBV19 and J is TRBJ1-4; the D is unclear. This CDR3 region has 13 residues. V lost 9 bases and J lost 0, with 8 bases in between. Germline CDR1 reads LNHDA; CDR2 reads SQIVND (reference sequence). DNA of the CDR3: TGTGCCAGCCAGACAACAACTAATGAAAAACTGTTTTTT. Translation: CASQTTTNEKLFF.

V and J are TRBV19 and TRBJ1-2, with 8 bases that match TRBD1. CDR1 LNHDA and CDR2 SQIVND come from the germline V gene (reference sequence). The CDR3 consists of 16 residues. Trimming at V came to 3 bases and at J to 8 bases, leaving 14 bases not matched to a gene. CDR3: CASSMATGTGGSGYTF. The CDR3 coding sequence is TGTGCCAGTAGTATGGCTACCGGGACAGGAGGATCGGGCTACACCTTC.

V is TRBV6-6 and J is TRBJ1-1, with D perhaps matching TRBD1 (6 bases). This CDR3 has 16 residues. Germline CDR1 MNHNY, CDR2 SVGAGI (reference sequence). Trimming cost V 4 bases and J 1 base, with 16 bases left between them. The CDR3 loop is CASSSTSGVPNTEAFF. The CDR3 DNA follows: TGTGCCAGCAGTTCAACCTCAGGGGTGCCGAACACTGAAGCTTTCTTT.

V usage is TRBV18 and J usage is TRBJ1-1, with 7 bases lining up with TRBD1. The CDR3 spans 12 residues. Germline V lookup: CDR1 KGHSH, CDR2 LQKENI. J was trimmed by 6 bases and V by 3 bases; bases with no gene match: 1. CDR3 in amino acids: CASSPGTAEAFF. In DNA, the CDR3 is TGTGCCAGCTCACCCGGGACAGCTGAAGCTTTCTTT.

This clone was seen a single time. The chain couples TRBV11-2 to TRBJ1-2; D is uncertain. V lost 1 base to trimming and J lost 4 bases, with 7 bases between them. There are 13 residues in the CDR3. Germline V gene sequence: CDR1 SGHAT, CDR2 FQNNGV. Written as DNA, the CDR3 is TGTGCCAGCAGCTTAGGTAACAGCTATGGCTACACCTTC. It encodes CASSLGNSYGYTF.

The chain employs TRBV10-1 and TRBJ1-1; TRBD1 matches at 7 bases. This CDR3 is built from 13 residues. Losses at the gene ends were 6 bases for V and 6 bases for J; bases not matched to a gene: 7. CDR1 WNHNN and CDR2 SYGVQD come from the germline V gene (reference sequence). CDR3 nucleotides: TGCGCCAGCAGCGCCACAGGGGCTGCTGAAGCTTTCTTT. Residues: CASSATGAAEAFF.

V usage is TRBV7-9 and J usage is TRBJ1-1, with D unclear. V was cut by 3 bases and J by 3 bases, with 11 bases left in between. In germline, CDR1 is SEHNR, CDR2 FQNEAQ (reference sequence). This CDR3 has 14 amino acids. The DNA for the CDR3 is TGTGCCAGCAGCTTTCCCAGGTCGGACACTGAAGCTTTCTTT. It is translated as CASSFPRSDTEAFF. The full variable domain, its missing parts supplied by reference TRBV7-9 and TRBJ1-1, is DTGVSQNPRHKITKRGQNVTFRCDPISEHNRLYWYRQTLGQGPEFLTYFQNEAQLEKSRLLSDRFSAERPKGSFSTLEIQRTEQGDSAMYLCASSFPRSDTEAFFGQGTRLTVV.

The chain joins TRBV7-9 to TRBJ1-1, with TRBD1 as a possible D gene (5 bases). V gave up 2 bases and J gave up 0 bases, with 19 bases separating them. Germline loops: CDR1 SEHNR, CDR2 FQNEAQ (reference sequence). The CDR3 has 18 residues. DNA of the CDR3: TGTGCCAGCAGCTTAATTCGCCGCGACAGCCCTATGAACACTGAAGCTTTCTTT. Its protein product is CASSLIRRDSPMNTEAFF.

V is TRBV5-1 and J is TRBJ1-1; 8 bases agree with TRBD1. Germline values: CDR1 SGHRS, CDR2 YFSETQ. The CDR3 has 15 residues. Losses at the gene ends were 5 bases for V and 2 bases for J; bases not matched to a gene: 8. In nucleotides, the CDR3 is TGCGCCAGCAGGGTGAGGGACAGGCCTAACACTGAAGCTTTCTTT. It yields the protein CASRVRDRPNTEAFF.

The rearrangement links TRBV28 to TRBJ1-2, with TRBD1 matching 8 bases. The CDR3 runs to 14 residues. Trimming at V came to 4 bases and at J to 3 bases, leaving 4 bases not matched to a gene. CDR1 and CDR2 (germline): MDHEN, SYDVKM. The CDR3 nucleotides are TGTGCCAGCAGTTCAGGGACAGGAGACTATGGCTACACCTTC. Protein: CASSSGTGDYGYTF.